This T cell receptor (beta chain) was retrieved from a study of blood T cell repertoires in COVID-19. Study in general: From the United States, Italy and Spain came samples of acute and convalescent COVID-19.

Germline V lookup: CDR1 MNHEY, CDR2 SMNVEV (reference sequence). The CDR3 consists of 16 residues. With 3 bases clipped from V and 8 bases from J, the junction kept 12 bases outside the gene matches. Measured with immunoSEQ multiplex PCR; TCRdb has only the in-frame clones, and not every one. The sample has 9,500 to 11,000 clones, roughly 81% seen once. This sequence originates from a man aged 50-60 years with active COVID-19. The chain couples TRBV27 to TRBJ2-1; 8 positions match TRBD2. The sequenced material came from peripheral blood. The CDR3 region has the DNA TGTGCCAGCAGTTTTCGGGGGACGGGAGGGTCCGATGAGCAGTTCTTC. This encodes CASSFRGTGGSDEQFF.